A single T cell receptor (beta chain) is shown here with its context. The data were taken from a study of blood T cell repertoires in COVID-19. This table comes from immunoSEQ multiplex PCR, and its TCRdb copy is limited to in-frame clones, with some not included. The data hold about 310,000 clones, with about 91% observed a single time. Trimming removed 4 bases from V and 3 bases from J; junction bases left unmatched: 10. This CDR3 region has 16 residues. Germline lookup yields CDR1 MNHEY and CDR2 SVGAGI. The sequence was collected from a woman aged 18-29 years who had recovered from COVID-19. The rearrangement uses TRBV6-5 and TRBJ2-3; TRBD2 aligns across 7 bases. The sequenced sample was PBMCs or T cells enriched from blood (not recorded which). Here the CDR3 DNA reads TGTGCCAGCAGTTTCAGCGGGAACGCGGGAACAGATACGCAGTATTTT. Protein: CASSFSGNAGTDTQYF.